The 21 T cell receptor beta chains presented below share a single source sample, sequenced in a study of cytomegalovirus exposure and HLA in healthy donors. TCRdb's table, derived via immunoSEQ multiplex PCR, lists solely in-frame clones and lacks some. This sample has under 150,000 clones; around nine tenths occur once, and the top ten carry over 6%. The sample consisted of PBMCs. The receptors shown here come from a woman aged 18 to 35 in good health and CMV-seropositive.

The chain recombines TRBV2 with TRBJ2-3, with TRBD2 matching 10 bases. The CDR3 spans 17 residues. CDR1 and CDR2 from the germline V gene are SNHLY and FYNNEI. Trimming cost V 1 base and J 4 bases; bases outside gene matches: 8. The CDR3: CASSEGPAGGHADTQYF. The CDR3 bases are TGTGCCAGCAGTGAAGGTCCAGCGGGGGGGCATGCAGATACGCAGTATTTT. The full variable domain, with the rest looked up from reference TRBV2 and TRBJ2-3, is EPEVTQTPSHQVTQMGQEVILRCVPISNHLYFYWYRQILGQKVEFLVSFYNNEISEKSEIFDDQFSVERPDGSNFTLKIRSTKLEDSAMYFCASSEGPAGGHADTQYFGPGTRLTVL.

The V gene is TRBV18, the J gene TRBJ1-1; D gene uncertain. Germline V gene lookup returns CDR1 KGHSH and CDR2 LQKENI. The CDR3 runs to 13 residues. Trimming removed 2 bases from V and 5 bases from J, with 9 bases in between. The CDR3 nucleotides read TGTGCCAGCTCACCAGATCTTCGGACTGAAGCTTTCTTT. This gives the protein CASSPDLRTEAFF.

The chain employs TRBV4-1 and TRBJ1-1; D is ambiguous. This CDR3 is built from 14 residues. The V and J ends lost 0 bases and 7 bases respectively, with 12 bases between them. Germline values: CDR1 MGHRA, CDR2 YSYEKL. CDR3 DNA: TGCGCCAGCAGCCAAGATTTCGGGGTAAGTGAAGCTTTCTTT. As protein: CASSQDFGVSEAFF.

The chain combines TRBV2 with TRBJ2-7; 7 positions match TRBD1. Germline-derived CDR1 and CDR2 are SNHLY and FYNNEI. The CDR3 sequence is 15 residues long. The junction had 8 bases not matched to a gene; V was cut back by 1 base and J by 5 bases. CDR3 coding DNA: TGTGCCAGCAGTGAAGAGAGACAGGGAATCCACGAGCAGTACTTC. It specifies CASSEERQGIHEQYF.

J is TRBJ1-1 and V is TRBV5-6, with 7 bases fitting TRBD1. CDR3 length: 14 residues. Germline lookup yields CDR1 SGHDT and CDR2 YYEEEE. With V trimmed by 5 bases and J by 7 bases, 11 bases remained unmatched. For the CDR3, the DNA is TGTGCCAGCAGTTTCGGACCGGGACAGCTTGAAGCTTTCTTT. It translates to CASSFGPGQLEAFF.

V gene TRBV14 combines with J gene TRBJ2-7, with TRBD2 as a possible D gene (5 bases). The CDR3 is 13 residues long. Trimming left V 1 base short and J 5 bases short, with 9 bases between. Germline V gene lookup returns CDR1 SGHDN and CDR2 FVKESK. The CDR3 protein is CASSQGRGHEQYF. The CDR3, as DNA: TGTGCCAGCAGCCAAGGTAGAGGGCACGAGCAGTACTTC. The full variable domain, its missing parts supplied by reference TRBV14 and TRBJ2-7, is EAGVTQFPSHSVIEKGQTVTLRCDPISGHDNLYWYRRVMGKEIKFLLHFVKESKQDESGMPNNRFLAERTGGTYSTLKVQPAELEDSGVYFCASSQGRGHEQYFGPGTRLTVT.

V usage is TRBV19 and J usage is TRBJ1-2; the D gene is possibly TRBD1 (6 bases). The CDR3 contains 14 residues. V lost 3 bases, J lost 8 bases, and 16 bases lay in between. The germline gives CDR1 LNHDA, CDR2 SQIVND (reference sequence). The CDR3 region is CASSMVRQGNGYTF. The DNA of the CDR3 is TGTGCCAGTAGTATGGTCCGGCAGGGGAACGGCTACACCTTC.

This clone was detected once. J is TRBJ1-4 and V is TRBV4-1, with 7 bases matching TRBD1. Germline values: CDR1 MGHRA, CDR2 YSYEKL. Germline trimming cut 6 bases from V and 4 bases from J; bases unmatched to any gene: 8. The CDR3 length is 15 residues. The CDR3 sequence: CASRYPGQSNEKLFF. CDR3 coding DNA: TGCGCCAGCAGGTATCCGGGACAGAGTAATGAAAAACTGTTTTTT.

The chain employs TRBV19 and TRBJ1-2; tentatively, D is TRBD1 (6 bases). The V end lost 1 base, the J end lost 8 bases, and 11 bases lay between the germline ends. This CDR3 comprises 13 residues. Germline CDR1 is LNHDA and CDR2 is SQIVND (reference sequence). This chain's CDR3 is CASSIAQGGGYTF. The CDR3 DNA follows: TGTGCCAGTAGTATAGCACAGGGCGGAGGCTACACCTTC.

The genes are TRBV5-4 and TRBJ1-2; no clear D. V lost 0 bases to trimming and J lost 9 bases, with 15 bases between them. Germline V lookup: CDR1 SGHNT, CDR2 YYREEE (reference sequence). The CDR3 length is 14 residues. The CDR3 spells CASSLAEGNGRYTF. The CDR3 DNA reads TGTGCCAGCAGCTTGGCGGAGGGAAACGGTCGCTACACCTTC.

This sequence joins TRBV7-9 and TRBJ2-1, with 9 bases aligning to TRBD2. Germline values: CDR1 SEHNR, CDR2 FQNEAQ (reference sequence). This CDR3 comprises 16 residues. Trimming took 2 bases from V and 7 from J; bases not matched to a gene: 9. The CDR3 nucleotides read TGTGCCAGCAGCTTAACGGGGACTAGCCTTTTTAATGAGCAGTTCTTC. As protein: CASSLTGTSLFNEQFF. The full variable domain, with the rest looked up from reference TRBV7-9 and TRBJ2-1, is DTGVSQNPRHKITKRGQNVTFRCDPISEHNRLYWYRQTLGQGPEFLTYFQNEAQLEKSRLLSDRFSAERPKGSFSTLEIQRTEQGDSAMYLCASSLTGTSLFNEQFFGPGTRLTVL.

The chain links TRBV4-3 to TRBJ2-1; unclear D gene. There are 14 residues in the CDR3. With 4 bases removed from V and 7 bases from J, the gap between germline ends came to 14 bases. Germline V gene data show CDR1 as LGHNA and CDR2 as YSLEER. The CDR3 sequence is CASSLTLSRNEQFF. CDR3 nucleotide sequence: TGCGCCAGCAGCCTCACCCTTAGCAGAAATGAGCAGTTCTTC.

CDR3 DNA sequence: TGCGCCAGCAGCCAACTATCCAGGGGGATGTCCTACAATGAGCAGTTCTTC. Its translation is CASSQLSRGMSYNEQFF. The chain has TRBV4-1 and TRBJ2-1; 7 bases line up with TRBD1. V was pared by 2 bases and J by 1 base, with 8 bases of the junction left unmatched. CDR1 MGHRA and CDR2 YSYEKL come from the germline V gene. CDR3 length: 17 amino acids.

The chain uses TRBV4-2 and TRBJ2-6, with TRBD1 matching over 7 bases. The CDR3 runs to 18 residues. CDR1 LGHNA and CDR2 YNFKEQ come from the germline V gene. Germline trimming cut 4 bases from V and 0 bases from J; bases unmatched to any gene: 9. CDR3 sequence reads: CASSREGGRSSGANVLTF. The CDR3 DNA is TGTGCCAGCAGCCGAGAAGGGGGCAGGAGCTCTGGGGCCAACGTCCTGACTTTC.

The DNA of the CDR3 is TGTGCCAGCAGCTCCCGTCCCGGGACGTTTCTTAGGGGGGAGACCCAGTACTTC. Protein: CASSSRPGTFLRGETQYF. The rearrangement links TRBV11-2 to TRBJ2-5; D is perhaps TRBD1 (6 bases). Per germline, CDR1 SGHAT and CDR2 FQNNGV. V lost 4 bases and J 5 bases, leaving 26 bases between the germline ends. The CDR3 covers 18 residues.

This chain's CDR3 is CAWSVREGFGNQPQHF. The DNA of the CDR3 is TGTGCCTGGAGTGTACGGGAGGGGTTCGGCAATCAGCCCCAGCATTTT. This chain links TRBV30 with TRBJ1-5, with D perhaps TRBD1 (5 bases). Trimming stripped 0 bases from V and 2 bases from J, with 14 bases between. CDR3 length: 16 residues. Germline V gives CDR1 GTSNPN, CDR2 SVGIG (reference sequence).

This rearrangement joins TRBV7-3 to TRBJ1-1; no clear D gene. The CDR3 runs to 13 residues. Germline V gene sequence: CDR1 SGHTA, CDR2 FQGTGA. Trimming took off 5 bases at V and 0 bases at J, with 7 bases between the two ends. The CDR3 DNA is TGTGCCAGCAGCCTGCAGATGAACACTGAAGCTTTCTTT. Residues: CASSLQMNTEAFF.

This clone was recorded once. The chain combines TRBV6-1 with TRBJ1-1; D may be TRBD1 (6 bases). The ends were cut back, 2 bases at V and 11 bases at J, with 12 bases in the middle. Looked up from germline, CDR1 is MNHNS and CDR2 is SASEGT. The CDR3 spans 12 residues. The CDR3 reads CASSEIPGAAFF. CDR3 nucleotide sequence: TGTGCCAGCAGTGAAATTCCAGGGGCTGCTTTCTTT.

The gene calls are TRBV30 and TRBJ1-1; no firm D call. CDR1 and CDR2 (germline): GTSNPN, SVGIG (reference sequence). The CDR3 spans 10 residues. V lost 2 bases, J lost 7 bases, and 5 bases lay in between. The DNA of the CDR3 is TGTGCCTGGAGTCTCGGTGAAGCTTTCTTT. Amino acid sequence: CAWSLGEAFF.

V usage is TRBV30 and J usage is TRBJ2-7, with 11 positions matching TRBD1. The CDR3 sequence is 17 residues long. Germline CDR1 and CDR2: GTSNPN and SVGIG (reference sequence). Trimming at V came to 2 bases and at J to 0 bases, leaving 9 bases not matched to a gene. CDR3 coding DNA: TGTGCCTGGAGTCCCGGGACAGGGGGACTCATCTCCTACGAGCAGTACTTC. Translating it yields CAWSPGTGGLISYEQYF. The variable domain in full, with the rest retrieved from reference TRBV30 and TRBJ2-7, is SQTIHQWPATLVQPVGSPLSLECTVEGTSNPNLYWYRQAAGRGLQLLFYSVGIGQISSEVPQNLSASRPQDRQFILSSKKLLLSDSGFYLCAWSPGTGGLISYEQYFGPGTRLTVT.

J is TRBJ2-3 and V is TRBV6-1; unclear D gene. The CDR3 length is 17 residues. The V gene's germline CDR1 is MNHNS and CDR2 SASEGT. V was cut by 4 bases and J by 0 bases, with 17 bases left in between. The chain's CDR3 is CASSVLGPGPSTDTQYF. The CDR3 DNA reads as TGTGCCAGCAGTGTCTTGGGCCCTGGCCCAAGCACAGATACGCAGTATTTT.